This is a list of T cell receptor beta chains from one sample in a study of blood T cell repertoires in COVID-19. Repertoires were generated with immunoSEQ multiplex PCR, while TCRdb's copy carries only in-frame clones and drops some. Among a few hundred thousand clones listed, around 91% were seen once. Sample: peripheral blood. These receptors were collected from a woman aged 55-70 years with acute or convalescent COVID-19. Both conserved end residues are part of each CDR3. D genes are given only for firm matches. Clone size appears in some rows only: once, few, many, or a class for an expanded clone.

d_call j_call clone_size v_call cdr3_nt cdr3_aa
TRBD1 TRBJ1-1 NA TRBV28 TGTGCCAGCAGTTTAAGCGGACAGGCTTGGAACACTGAAGCTTTCTTT CASSLSGQAWNTEAFF
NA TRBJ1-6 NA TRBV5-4 TGTGCCAGCAGCGTCGGACAGAACTTGGGTTCACCCCTCCACTTT CASSVGQNLGSPLHF
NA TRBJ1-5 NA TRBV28 TGTGCCAGCAGTTTATCGATGGCAGGCAATCAGCCCCAGCATTTT CASSLSMAGNQPQHF
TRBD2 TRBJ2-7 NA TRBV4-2 TGTGCCAGCAGCCAAGTAACAGCGGGAGGAGCCTACGAGCAGTACTTC CASSQVTAGGAYEQYF
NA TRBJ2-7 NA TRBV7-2 TGTGCCAGCAGCTTAACCAGGGTGTCTTGGTCCTACGAGCAGTACTTC CASSLTRVSWSYEQYF
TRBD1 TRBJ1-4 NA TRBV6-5 TGTGCCAGCAGTTACGTGGGACAGGGAGATCAACTGTTTTTT CASSYVGQGDQLFF
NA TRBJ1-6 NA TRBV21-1 TGTGCCAGCAGTCTCGGGGGGAAGTCGAAAAGCTCCTATAATTCACCCCTCCACTTT CASSLGGKSKSSYNSPLHF
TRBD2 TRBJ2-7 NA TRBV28 TGTGCCAGCAACCCCCCGGGACTAGCGGGAGGGGCCTACGAGCAGTACTTC CASNPPGLAGGAYEQYF
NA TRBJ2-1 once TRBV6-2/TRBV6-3 TGTGCCAGCAGCCGTTGGAGCGGGACAGGTCCTTCGGATGAGCAGTTCTTC CASSRWSGTGPSDEQFF
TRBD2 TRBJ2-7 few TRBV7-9 TGTGCCAGCAGCTTTGGCCAAGCGGGAGAGGTTATCTACGAGCAGTACTTC CASSFGQAGEVIYEQYF
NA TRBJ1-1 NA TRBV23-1 TGCGCCAGCGGGAAGATCCCCGAGGGGAACACTGAAGCTTTCTTT CASGKIPEGNTEAFF
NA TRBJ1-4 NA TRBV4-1 TGCGCCAGCAGCCAAGGCAGGGCAACTAATGAAAAACTGTTTTTT CASSQGRATNEKLFF
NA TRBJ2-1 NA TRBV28 TGTGCCAGCGAGAAGGCCGGGAGCTCCTACAATGAGCAGTTCTTC CASEKAGSSYNEQFF
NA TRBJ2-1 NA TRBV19 TGTGCCAGTAGTATAGGGGACATCAATGAGCAGTTCTTC CASSIGDINEQFF
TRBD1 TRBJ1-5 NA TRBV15 TGTGCCACCACCACCGGGACAGTGAGCAATCAGCCCCAGCATTTT CATTTGTVSNQPQHF
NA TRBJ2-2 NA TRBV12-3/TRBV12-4 TGTGCCTGGAGGGTAGCGGCCGGGGAGCTGTTTTTT CAWRVAAGELFF
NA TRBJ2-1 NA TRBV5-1 TGCGCCAGCAGCTTCTCGCTAGATCTTTCACAGTTCTTC CASSFSLDLSQFF
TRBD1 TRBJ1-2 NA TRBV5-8 TGTGCCAGCGCACGACTCTTAGGACAGGGGGGCTATGGCTACACCTTC CASARLLGQGGYGYTF
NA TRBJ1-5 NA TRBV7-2 TGTGCCAGCAGCCTGGGCCAATTTAATCAGCCCCAGCATTTT CASSLGQFNQPQHF
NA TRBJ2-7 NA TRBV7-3 TGTGCCAGCAGCGCCCAGGGGGGTGCCCTGAGGGAGCAGTACTTC CASSAQGGALREQYF